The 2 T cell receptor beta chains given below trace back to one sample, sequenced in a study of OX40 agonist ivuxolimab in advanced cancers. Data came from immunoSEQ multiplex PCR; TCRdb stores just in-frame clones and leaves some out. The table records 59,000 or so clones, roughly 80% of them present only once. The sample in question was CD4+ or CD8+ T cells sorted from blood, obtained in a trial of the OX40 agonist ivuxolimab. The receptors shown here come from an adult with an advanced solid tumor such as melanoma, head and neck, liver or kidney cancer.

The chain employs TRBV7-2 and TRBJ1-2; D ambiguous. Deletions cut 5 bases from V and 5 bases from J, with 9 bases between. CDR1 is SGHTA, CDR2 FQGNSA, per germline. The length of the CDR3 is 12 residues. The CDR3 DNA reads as TGTGCCAGCAGCCCCCGGGAATATGGCTACACCTTC. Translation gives CASSPREYGYTF.

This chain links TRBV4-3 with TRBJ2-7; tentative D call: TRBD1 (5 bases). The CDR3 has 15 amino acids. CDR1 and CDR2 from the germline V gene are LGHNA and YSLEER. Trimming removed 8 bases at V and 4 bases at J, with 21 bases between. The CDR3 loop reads CASSPERGAKYEQYF. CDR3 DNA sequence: TGCGCCAGCTCCCCGGAAAGGGGCGCGAAGTACGAGCAGTACTTC.